Given below is one TCR beta chain in context. Alongside a J-beta primer mix, a sample-barcoded 5' primer served in a second PCR lasting about 7 to 11 cycles. One entry per CDR3 protein, called by TCRdb with MiXCR from the 5' RACE reads. The data show 700,000 to 900,000 distinct CDR3 sequences, roughly 50% seen once. This CDR3 has 16 amino acids. Germline trimming cut 0 bases from V and 9 bases from J; bases unmatched to any gene: 10. Germline lookup yields CDR1 SGHRS and CDR2 YFSETQ. The data belong to a study of blood T cells in healthy people across ages. The J gene is TRBJ2-1, the V gene TRBV5-1; 9 bases are shared with TRBD2. This sequence originates from a man aged 80 or over in good health. The sequencing input was blood. CDR3 protein: CASSLGAREGLGEQFF. CDR3 bases: TGCGCCAGCAGCTTGGGGGCGCGGGAGGGCCTAGGTGAGCAGTTCTTC.